The TCR beta chain described here comes from a study of sequential checkpoint blockade in melanoma. The CDR3 runs 16 residues. The germline V gene has CDR1 WSHSY and CDR2 SAAADI. The ends were cut back, 4 bases at V and 5 bases at J, with 19 bases in the middle. Measured with immunoSEQ multiplex PCR; TCRdb has only the in-frame clones, and not every one. This sample yields roughly 8,000 clones, of which roughly 27% are seen a single time; over 5% belongs to the top ten. Treatment indicated: randomized to nivolumab then ipilimumab (arm A) or the reverse (arm B). This chain connects TRBV10-2 to TRBJ2-3; D may be TRBD1 or TRBD2 (5 bases each). The source of this sequence is a human donor with melanoma. The sample in question was tumor tissue (inferred from file names), obtained from a patient given nivolumab and ipilimumab in sequence. This chain's CDR3 is CASSGNLEGTRDTQYF. In nucleotides, the CDR3 is TGCGCCAGCAGTGGGAACCTGGAAGGGACCCGAGATACGCAGTATTTT.